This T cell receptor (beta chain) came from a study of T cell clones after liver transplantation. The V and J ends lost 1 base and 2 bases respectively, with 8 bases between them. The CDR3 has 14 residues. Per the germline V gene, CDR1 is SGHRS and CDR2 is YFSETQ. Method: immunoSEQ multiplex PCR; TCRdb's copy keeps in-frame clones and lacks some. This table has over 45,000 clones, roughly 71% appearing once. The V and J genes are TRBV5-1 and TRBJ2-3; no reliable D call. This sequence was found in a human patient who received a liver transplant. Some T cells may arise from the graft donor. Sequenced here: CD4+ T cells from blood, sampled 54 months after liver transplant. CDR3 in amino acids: CASSLTSATDTQYF. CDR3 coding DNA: TGCGCCAGCAGCTTGACCAGCGCCACAGATACGCAGTATTTT.